One T cell receptor beta chain is described in this entry. These data originate in a study of blood T cells in healthy people across ages. The use of a sample-barcoded 5' primer and a J-beta primer mix characterized a second PCR of about 7 to 12 cycles. One entry per CDR3 protein results from TCRdb running MiXCR on the 5' RACE reads. The sample lists around 580,000 distinct CDR3 sequences; 45% to 55% were seen once. The CDR3 has 14 amino acids. V lost 4 bases and J lost 6, with 13 bases in between. Germline-derived CDR1 and CDR2 are SNHLY and FYNNEI. The TCR originated in an elderly man in good health. What was sequenced was blood. The chain links TRBV2 to TRBJ2-4, with no clear D. The CDR3 nucleotides are TGTGCCAGCAGTGCCCTGGCTAGTCGAAACATTCAGTACTTC. Translation: CASSALASRNIQYF.